This section outlines one TCR beta chain sequence together with its context. As yet, its antigen is unknown. This sample includes further DNA sequences coding for the same CDR3. Trimming removed 0 bases at V and 9 bases at J, with 6 bases between. Germline assignment: CDR1 GTSNPN and CDR2 SVGIG (reference sequence). CDR3 length: 11 residues. This sample is part of a study of beta chain features in type 1 diabetes. Study findings and constraints: Moderate yet significant TCRB CDR3 shortening was seen in Type 1 diabetes patients in all four CD4+ subsets.

Expressed TCRB transcripts were sequenced because the entire RNA isolate underwent reverse transcription. This table comes from immunoSEQ multiplex PCR, and its TCRdb copy is limited to in-frame clones, with some not included. The data contain more than 300,000 clones, approximately 12% of them singletons. The source of this sequence is a woman aged 18 to 35 with type 1 diabetes. The sequenced sample consisted of naive CD4+ T cells from blood. The chain couples TRBV30 to TRBJ1-3, with TRBD1 as a possible D gene (5 bases). The CDR3: CAWSVGGTIYF. CDR3 coding DNA: TGTGCCTGGAGTGTCGGGGGCACCATATATTTT.